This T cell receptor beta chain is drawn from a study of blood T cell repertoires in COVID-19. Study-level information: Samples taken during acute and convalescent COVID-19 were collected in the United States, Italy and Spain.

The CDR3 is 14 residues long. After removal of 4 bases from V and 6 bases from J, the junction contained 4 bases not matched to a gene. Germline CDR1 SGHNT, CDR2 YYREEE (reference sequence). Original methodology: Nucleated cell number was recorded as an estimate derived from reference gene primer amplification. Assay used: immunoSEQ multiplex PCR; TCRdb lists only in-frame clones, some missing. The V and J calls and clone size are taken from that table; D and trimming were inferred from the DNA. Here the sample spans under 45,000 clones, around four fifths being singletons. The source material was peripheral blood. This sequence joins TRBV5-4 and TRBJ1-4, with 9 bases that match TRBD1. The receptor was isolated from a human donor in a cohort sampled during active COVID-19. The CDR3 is CASSEQGAYEKLFF. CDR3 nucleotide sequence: TGTGCCAGCAGCGAACAGGGGGCGTATGAAAAACTGTTTTTT.